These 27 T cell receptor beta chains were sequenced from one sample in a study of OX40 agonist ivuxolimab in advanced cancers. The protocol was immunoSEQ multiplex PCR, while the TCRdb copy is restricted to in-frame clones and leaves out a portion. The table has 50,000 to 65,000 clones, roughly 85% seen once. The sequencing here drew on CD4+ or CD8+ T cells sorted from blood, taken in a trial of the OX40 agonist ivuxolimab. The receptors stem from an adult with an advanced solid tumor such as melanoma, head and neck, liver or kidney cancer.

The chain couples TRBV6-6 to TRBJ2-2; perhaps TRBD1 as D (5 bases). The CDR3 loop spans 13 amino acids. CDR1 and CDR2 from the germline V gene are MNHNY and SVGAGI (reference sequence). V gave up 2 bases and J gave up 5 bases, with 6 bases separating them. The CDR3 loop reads CASSYPGTGELFF. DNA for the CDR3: TGTGCCAGCAGTTACCCAGGGACCGGGGAGCTGTTTTTT.

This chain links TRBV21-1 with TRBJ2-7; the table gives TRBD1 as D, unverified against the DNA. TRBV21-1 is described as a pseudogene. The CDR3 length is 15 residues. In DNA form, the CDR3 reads TGTGCCAGCAGCAAAGCGTTGAGGGGGAGCCACGAGCAGTACTTC. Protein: CASSKALRGSHEQYF.

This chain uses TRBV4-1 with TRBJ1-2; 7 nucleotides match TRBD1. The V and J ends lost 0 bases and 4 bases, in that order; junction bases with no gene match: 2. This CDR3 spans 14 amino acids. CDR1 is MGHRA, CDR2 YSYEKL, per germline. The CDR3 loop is CASSQEGQLYGYTF. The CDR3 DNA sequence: TGCGCCAGCAGCCAAGAGGGACAGCTCTATGGCTACACCTTC.

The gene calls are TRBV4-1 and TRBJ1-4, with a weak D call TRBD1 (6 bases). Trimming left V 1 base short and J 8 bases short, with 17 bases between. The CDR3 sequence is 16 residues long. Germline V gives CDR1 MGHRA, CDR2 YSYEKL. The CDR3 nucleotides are TGCGCCAGCAGCCAAGTTTTTCCGGGGGCTGGGGAAAAACTGTTTTTT. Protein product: CASSQVFPGAGEKLFF.

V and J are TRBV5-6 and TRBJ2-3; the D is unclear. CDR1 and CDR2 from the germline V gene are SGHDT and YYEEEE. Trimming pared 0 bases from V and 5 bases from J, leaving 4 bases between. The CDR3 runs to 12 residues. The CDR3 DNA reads TGTGCCAGCAGCTTGGATTTAGATACGCAGTATTTT. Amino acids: CASSLDLDTQYF.

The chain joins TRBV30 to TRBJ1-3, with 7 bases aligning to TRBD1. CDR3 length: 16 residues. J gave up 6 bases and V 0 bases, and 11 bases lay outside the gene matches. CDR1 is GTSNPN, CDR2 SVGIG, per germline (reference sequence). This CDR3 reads CAWSVRGQISPNTIYF. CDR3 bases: TGTGCCTGGAGTGTACGGGGACAGATTTCGCCAAACACCATATATTTT.

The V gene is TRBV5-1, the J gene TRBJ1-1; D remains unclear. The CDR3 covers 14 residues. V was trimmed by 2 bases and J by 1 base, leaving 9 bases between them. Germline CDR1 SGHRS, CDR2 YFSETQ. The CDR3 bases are TGCGCCAGCAGCTTATCGGTTGGGAACACTGAAGCTTTCTTT. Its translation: CASSLSVGNTEAFF.

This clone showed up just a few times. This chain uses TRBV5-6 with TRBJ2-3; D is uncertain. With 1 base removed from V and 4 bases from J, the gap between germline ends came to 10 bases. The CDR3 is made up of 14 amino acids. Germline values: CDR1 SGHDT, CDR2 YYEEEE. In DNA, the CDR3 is TGTGCCAGCAGCTTGCTACGTGGCGCAGATACGCAGTATTTT. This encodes CASSLLRGADTQYF.

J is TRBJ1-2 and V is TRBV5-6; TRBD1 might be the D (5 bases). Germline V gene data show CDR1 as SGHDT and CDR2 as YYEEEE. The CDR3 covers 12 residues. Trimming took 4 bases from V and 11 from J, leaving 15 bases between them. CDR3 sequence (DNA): TGTGCCAGCAGCACAGGAGGAGTAAGATACACCTTC. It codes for CASSTGGVRYTF.

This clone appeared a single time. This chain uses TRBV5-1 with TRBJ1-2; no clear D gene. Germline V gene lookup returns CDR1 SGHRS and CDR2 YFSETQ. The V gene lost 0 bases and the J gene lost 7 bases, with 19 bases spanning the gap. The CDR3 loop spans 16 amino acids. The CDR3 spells CASSLAGPVLQSGYTF. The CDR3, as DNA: TGCGCCAGCAGCTTGGCGGGCCCCGTCTTGCAAAGTGGCTACACCTTC.

In DNA, the CDR3 is TGCGCCAGCGGGAGGGGCCGCGAGAACACTGAAGCTTTCTTT. Translation gives CASGRGRENTEAFF. The chain employs TRBV4-1 and TRBJ1-1, with a weak D call TRBD1 (5 bases). CDR3 length: 14 amino acids. The germline CDR1 and CDR2 sequences are MGHRA and YSYEKL. Trimming stripped 8 bases from V and 1 base from J, with 14 bases between.

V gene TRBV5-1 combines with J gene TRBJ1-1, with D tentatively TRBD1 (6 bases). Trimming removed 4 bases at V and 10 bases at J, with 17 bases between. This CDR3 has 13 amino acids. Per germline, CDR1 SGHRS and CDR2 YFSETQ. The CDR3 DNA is TGCGCCAGCAGCCCCCGCCCGGGGGGGCGAGCTTTCTTT. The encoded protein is CASSPRPGGRAFF.

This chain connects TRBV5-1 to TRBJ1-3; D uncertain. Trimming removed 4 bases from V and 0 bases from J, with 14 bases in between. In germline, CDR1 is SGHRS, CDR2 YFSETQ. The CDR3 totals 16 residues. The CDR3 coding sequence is TGCGCCAGCAGCGCTGGGGAAGGCTTCTCTGGAAACACCATATATTTT. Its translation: CASSAGEGFSGNTIYF. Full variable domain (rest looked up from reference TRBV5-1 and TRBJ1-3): KAGVTQTPRYLIKTRGQQVTLSCSPISGHRSVSWYQQTPGQGLQFLFEYFSETQRNKGNFPGRFSGRQFSNSRSEMNVSTLELGDSALYLCASSAGEGFSGNTIYFGEGSWLTVV.

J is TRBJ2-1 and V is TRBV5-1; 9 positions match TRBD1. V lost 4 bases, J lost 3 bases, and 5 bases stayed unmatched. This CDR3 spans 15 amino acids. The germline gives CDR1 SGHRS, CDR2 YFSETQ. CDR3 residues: CASSVQGAVYNEQFF. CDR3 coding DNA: TGCGCCAGCAGCGTACAGGGGGCGGTCTACAATGAGCAGTTCTTC.

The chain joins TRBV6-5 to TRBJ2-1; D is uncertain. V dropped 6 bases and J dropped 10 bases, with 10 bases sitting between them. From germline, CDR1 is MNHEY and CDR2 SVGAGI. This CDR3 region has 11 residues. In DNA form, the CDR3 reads TGTGCCAGCAGGGCGAGTGGGGAGCAGTTCTTC. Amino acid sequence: CASRASGEQFF.

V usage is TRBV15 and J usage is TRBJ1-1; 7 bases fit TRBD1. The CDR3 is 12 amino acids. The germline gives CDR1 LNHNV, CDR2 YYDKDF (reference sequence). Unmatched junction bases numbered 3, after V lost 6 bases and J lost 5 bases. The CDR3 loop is CATSLQGTEAFF. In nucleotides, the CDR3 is TGTGCCACCAGTCTACAGGGGACTGAAGCTTTCTTT.

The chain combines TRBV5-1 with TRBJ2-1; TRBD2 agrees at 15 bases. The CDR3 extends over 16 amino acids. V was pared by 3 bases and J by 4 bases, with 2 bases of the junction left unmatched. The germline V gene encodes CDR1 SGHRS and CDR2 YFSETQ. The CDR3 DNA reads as TGCGCCAGCAGCTATGGACTAGCGGGAGGGTACAATGAGCAGTTCTTC. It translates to CASSYGLAGGYNEQFF.

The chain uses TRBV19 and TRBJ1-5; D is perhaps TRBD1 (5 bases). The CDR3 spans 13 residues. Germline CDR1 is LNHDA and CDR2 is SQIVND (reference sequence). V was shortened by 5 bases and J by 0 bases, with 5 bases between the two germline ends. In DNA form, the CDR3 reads TGTGCCAGTAGTCAGGGTAGCAATCAGCCCCAGCATTTT. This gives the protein CASSQGSNQPQHF.

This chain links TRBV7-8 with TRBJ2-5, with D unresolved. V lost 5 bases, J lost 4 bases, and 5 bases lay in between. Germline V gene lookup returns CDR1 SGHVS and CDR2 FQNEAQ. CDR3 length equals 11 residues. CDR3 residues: CASSHRETQYF. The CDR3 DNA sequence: TGTGCCAGCAGCCATAGAGAGACCCAGTACTTC.

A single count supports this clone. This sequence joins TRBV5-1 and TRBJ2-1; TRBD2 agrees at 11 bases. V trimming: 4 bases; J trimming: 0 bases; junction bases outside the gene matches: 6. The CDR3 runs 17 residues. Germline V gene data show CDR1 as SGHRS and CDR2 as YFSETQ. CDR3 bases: TGCGCCAGCAGCGGGGGTAGCGGGAGGGCCTCCTACAATGAGCAGTTCTTC. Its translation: CASSGGSGRASYNEQFF.

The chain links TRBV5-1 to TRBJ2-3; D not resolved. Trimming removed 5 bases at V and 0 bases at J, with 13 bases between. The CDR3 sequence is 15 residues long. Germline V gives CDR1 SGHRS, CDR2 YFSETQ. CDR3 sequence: CASSPGATSTDTQYF. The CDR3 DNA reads TGCGCCAGCAGTCCCGGCGCCACTAGCACAGATACGCAGTATTTT.

Here the CDR3 DNA reads TGTGCCAGTGAAACAGGGTACAATCAGCCCCAGCATTTT. Translation gives CASETGYNQPQHF. This chain joins TRBV19 and TRBJ1-5, with D tentatively TRBD1 (6 bases). Germline loops: CDR1 LNHDA, CDR2 SQIVND (reference sequence). The V gene lost 8 bases and the J gene lost 3 bases, with 11 bases spanning the gap. The CDR3 is 13 amino acids.

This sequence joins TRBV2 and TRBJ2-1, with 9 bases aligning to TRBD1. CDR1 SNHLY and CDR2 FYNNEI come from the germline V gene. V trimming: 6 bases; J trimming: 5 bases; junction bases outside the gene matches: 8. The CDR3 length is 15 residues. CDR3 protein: CASSLVGTGNNEQFF. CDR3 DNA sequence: TGTGCCAGCAGCCTAGTCGGGACAGGGAACAATGAGCAGTTCTTC.

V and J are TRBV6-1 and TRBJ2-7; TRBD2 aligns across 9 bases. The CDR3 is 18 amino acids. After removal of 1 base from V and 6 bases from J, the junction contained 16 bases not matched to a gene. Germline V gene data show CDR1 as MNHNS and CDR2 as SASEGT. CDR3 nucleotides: TGTGCCAGCAGTGAAGGCCATACGTGGCTAGCGGGATTCGTCGAGCAGTACTTC. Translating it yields CASSEGHTWLAGFVEQYF.

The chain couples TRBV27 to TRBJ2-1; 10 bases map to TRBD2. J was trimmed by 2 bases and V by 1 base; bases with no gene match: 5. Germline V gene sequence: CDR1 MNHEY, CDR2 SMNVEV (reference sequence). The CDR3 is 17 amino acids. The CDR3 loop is CASSLYRLAGAYNEQFF. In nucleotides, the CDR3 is TGTGCCAGCAGTTTATATAGGCTAGCGGGAGCCTACAATGAGCAGTTCTTC.

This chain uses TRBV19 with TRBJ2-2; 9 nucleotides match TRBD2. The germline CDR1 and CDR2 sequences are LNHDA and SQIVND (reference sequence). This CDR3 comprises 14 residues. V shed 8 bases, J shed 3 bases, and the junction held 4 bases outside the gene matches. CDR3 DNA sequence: TGTGCCAGTGCGGCGGGAGGGTACACCGGGGAGCTGTTTTTT. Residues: CASAAGGYTGELFF. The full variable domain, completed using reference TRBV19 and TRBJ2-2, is DGGITQSPKYLFRKEGQNVTLSCEQNLNHDAMYWYRQDPGQGLRLIYYSQIVNDFQKGDIAEGYSVSREKKESFPLTVTSAQKNPTAFYLCASAAGGYTGELFFGEGSRLTVL.

For the CDR3, the DNA is TGCGCCAGCAGCCCCATACCAGGGGACAATCAGCCCCAGCATTTT. It is translated as CASSPIPGDNQPQHF. The rearrangement joins TRBV5-1 to TRBJ1-5, with D tentatively TRBD1 (6 bases). V gave up 4 bases and J gave up 3 bases, with 14 bases separating them. The CDR3 is 15 residues long. Per germline, CDR1 SGHRS and CDR2 YFSETQ.